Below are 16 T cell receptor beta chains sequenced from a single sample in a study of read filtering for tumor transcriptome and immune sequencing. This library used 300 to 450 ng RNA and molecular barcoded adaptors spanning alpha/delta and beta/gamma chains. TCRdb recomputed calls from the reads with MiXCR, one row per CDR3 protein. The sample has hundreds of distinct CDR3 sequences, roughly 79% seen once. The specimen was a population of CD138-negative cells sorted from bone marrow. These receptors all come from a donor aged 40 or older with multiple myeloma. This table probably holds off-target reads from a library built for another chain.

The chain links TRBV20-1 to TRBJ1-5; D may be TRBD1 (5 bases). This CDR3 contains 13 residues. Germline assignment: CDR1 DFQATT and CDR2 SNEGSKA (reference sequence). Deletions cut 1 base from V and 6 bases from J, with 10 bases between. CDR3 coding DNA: TGCAGTGCTAGAGTGGGGGGTAGTCAGCCCCAGCATTTT. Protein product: CSARVGGSQPQHF.

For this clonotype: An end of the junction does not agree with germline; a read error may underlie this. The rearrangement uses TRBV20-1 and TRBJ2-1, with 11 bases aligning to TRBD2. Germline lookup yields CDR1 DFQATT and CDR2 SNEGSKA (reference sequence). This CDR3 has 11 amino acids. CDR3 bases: TGCAGTGCTAGTCCGGGGACTAGCGGTATCTTC. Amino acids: CSASPGTSGIF.

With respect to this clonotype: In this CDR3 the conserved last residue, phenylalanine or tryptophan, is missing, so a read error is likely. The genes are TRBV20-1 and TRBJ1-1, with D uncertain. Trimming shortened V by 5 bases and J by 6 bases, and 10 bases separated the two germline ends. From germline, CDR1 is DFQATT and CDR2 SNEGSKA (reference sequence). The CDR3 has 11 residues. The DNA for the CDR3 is TGCAGTGCTCGGGAGGACGCTGAAGCTTTCTCT. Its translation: CSAREDAEAFS.

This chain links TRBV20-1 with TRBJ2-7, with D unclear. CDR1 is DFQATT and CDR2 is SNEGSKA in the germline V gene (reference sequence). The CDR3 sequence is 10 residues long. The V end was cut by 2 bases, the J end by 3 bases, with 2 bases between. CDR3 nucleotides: TGCAGTGCTAGACTCTACGAGCAGTACTTC. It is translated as CSARLYEQYF.

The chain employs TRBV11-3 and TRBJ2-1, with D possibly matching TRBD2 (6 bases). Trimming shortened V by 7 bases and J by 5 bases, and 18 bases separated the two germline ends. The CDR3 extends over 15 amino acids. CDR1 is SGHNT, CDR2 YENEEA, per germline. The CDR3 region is CASTPRVAVNNEQFF. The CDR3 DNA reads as TGTGCCAGCACCCCAAGGGTAGCGGTTAACAATGAGCAGTTCTTC.

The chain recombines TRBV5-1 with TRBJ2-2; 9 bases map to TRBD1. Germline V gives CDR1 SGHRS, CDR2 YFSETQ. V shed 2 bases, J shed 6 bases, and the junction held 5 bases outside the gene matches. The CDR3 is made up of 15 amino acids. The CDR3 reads CASSFGQGSAGELFF. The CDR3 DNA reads TGCGCCAGCAGCTTTGGACAGGGGTCGGCCGGGGAGCTGTTTTTT.

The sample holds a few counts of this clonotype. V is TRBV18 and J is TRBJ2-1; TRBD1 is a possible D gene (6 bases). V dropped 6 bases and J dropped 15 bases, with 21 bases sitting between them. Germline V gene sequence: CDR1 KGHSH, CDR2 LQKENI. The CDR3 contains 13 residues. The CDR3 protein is CASSQGQKSPGFF. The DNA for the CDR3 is TGTGCCAGCTCCCAAGGACAGAAGAGCCCGGGGTTCTTC.

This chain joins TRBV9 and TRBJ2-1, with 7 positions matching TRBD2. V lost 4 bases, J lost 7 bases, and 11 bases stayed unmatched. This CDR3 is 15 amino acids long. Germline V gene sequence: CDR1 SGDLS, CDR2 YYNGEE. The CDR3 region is CASSTSGAPANEQFF. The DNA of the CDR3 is TGTGCCAGCAGCACAAGCGGGGCCCCCGCTAATGAGCAGTTCTTC.

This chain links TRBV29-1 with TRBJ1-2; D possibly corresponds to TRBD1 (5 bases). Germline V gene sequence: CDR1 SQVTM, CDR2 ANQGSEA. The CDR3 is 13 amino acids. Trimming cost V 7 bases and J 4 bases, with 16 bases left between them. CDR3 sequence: CSGGTSEGYGYTF. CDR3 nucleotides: TGCAGCGGAGGGACTTCTGAGGGCTATGGCTACACCTTC.

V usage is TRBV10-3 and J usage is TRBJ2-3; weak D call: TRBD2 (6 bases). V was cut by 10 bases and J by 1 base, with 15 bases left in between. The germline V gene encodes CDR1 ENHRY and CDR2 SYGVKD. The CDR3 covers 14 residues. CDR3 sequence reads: CATKTRAGTDTQYF. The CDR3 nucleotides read TGTGCCACGAAGACTAGGGCTGGCACAGATACGCAGTATTTT.

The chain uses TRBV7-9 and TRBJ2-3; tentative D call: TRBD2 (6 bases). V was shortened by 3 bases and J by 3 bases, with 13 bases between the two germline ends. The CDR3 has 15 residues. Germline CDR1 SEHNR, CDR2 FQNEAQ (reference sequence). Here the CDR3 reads CASSLGGMVTDTQYF. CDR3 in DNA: TGTGCCAGCAGCTTGGGCGGGATGGTAACAGATACGCAGTATTTT.

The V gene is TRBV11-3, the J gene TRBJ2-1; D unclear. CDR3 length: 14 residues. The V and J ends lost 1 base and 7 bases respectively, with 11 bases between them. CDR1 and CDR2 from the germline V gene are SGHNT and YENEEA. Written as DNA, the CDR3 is TGTGCCAGCAGCTTAGGTGATGGTGGAAATGAGCAGTTCTTC. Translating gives CASSLGDGGNEQFF.

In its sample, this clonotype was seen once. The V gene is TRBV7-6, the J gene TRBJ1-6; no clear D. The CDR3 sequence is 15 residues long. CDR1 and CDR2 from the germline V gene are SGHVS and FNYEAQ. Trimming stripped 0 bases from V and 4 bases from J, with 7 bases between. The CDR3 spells CASSLAVRYNSPLHF. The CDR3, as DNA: TGTGCCAGCAGCTTAGCAGTGAGATATAATTCACCCCTCCACTTT.

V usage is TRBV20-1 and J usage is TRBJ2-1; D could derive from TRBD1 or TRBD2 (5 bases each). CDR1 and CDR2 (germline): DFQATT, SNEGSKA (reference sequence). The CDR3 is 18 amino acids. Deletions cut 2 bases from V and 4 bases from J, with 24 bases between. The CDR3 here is CSARLPSSREGSYNEQFF. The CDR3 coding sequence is TGCAGTGCTAGACTACCTTCTAGCAGGGAAGGCTCTTACAATGAGCAGTTCTTC.

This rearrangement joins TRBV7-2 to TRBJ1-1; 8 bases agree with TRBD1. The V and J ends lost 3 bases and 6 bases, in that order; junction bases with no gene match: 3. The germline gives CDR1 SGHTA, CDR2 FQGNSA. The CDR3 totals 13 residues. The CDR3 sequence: CASSLQGAAEAFF. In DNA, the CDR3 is TGTGCCAGCAGCTTGCAGGGGGCTGCTGAAGCTTTCTTT.

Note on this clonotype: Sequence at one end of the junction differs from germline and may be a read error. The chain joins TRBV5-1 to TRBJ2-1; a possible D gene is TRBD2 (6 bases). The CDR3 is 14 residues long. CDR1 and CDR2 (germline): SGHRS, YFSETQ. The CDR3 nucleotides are TGCGCCAGCAGCTTTAGCGGCACCAACAATGAGCAGTCCTTC. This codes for CASSFSGTNNEQSF.